This T cell receptor (beta chain) was identified in a study of cytomegalovirus exposure and HLA in healthy donors. Notes on this clone: Its antigen remains unknown.

60 Vbeta and 13 Jbeta primers were used in PCR. Profiling relied on immunoSEQ multiplex PCR, and the TCRdb table lists in-frame clones only, not all of them. The sample shows roughly 98,000 clones, over 70% of them seen only once. Whole-study results and caveats: For most TCR beta V segments, an earlier analysis put the productive rate at about 87% or about 30% of the time.

The sample was PBMCs. The source of this sequence is a man aged 18-30 years in good health and CMV-seropositive.

The CDR3 DNA is TGCGCCAGCAGCTGGGCGGGGGGCGAGCAGTACTTC. This codes for CASSWAGGEQYF. This chain links TRBV5-1 with TRBJ2-7, with TRBD2 matching over 8 bases. V gave up 3 bases and J gave up 6 bases; unmatched junction bases: 2. This CDR3 spans 12 amino acids. Germline V gene sequence: CDR1 SGHRS, CDR2 YFSETQ.